This record concerns one T cell receptor (beta chain) sequence. Germline V CDR1 and CDR2: MNHNY, SVGAGI (reference sequence). The V and J ends lost 7 bases and 1 base respectively, with 12 bases between them. The length of the CDR3 is 14 residues. The sample originates from a study of OX40 agonist ivuxolimab in advanced cancers. Profiled with immunoSEQ multiplex PCR; TCRdb holds only in-frame clones, not every one. The table lists approximately 120,000 clones, 85% to 95% of them singletons. The rearrangement links TRBV6-6 to TRBJ2-3; possibly TRBD1 or TRBD2 for D (5 bases each). Sequencing was performed on CD4+ or CD8+ T cells sorted from blood, taken in a trial of the OX40 agonist ivuxolimab. This clonotype originated in an adult with an advanced solid tumor such as melanoma, head and neck, liver or kidney cancer. The CDR3 DNA is TGTGCCAGCAAACTTTTGGGGGGCACAGATACGCAGTATTTT. It codes for CASKLLGGTDTQYF.